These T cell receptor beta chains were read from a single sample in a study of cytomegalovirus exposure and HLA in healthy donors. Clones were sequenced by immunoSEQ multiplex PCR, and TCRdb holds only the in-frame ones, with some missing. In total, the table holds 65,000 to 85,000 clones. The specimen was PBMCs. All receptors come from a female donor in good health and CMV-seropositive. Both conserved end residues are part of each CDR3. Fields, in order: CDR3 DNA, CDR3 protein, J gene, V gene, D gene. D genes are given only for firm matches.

CDR3nt: TGTGCCAGCAGCGGGCTTCAACGACAGCAAACCTATGGCTACACCTTC; CDR3aa: CASSGLQRQQTYGYTF; j_gene: TRBJ1-2; v_gene: TRBV11-2; d_gene: -
CDR3nt: TGTGCCAGCAGTTTATGGGGCAAAGGGGGCACTCAGCCCCAGCATTTT; CDR3aa: CASSLWGKGGTQPQHF; j_gene: TRBJ1-5; v_gene: TRBV28; d_gene: TRBD1
CDR3nt: TGTGCCAGCAAGTACGAATGGACAGGGGGCTCTGGAAACACCATATATTTT; CDR3aa: CASKYEWTGGSGNTIYF; j_gene: TRBJ1-3; v_gene: TRBV2; d_gene: TRBD1
CDR3nt: TGTGCCAGCAGTAAGGACAGCAATTCACCCCTCCACTTT; CDR3aa: CASSKDSNSPLHF; j_gene: TRBJ1-6; v_gene: TRBV25-1; d_gene: -
CDR3nt: TGTGCCAGCAGCTCTTTCGGGGGACGGAACACTGAAGCTTTCTTT; CDR3aa: CASSSFGGRNTEAFF; j_gene: TRBJ1-1; v_gene: TRBV7-9; d_gene: -
CDR3nt: TGCAGCGTTATCCCGGGACAGGGTCACCCCTATGAAAAACTGTTTTTT; CDR3aa: CSVIPGQGHPYEKLFF; j_gene: TRBJ1-4; v_gene: TRBV29-1; d_gene: TRBD1
CDR3nt: TGCGCCAGCAGCCAAGAGTCTAGCGGGAGCTCCTACGAGCAGTACTTC; CDR3aa: CASSQESSGSSYEQYF; j_gene: TRBJ2-7; v_gene: TRBV4-3; d_gene: TRBD2
CDR3nt: TGTGCCAGCATCAAAACTCCGGTAAATCAGCCCCAGCATTTT; CDR3aa: CASIKTPVNQPQHF; j_gene: TRBJ1-5; v_gene: TRBV11-3; d_gene: -
CDR3nt: TGTGCCAGCTCACCACAACAAGGGAGCGCCTACGAGCAGTACTTC; CDR3aa: CASSPQQGSAYEQYF; j_gene: TRBJ2-7; v_gene: TRBV18; d_gene: -
CDR3nt: TGTGCCAGCAGCTCCAGACCCGACTACCCAGCTTTCTTT; CDR3aa: CASSSRPDYPAFF; j_gene: TRBJ1-1; v_gene: TRBV7-2; d_gene: -
CDR3nt: TGTGCCAGCAGCCAACTAGCGGGATCGGATGAGCAGTTCTTC; CDR3aa: CASSQLAGSDEQFF; j_gene: TRBJ2-1; v_gene: TRBV2; d_gene: TRBD2
CDR3nt: TGCGCCAGCAGCCAAGTGACAGGGAAAAGGGAAGCTTTCTTT; CDR3aa: CASSQVTGKREAFF; j_gene: TRBJ1-1; v_gene: TRBV4-3; d_gene: TRBD1
CDR3nt: TGTGCCAGCAGCCGTAATACGGAGGTCTACGAGCAGTACTTC; CDR3aa: CASSRNTEVYEQYF; j_gene: TRBJ2-7; v_gene: TRBV6-1; d_gene: -
CDR3nt: TGTGCCAGCAGCTTCACATCGGGACTAGGGGTTTGGGGAACCAAAAACATTCAGTACTTC; CDR3aa: CASSFTSGLGVWGTKNIQYF; j_gene: TRBJ2-4; v_gene: TRBV13; d_gene: TRBD2
CDR3nt: TGCGCCAGCAGCCAAGCCTTTGCAGGGGGAGAGACCCAGTACTTC; CDR3aa: CASSQAFAGGETQYF; j_gene: TRBJ2-5; v_gene: TRBV4-3; d_gene: TRBD1
CDR3nt: TGCGCCAGCAGCGTGGACAGGTGGGCGGAGGGGGCCAACGTCCTGACTTTC; CDR3aa: CASSVDRWAEGANVLTF; j_gene: TRBJ2-6; v_gene: TRBV5-1; d_gene: TRBD1
CDR3nt: TGTGCCAGCAGTTTAGGCAGGGTGGCCGGGGAGCTGTTTTTT; CDR3aa: CASSLGRVAGELFF; j_gene: TRBJ2-2; v_gene: TRBV28; d_gene: -
CDR3nt: TGTGCCAGCTCGTCCCTCACAGGGGCCTACGAGCAGTACTTC; CDR3aa: CASSSLTGAYEQYF; j_gene: TRBJ2-7; v_gene: TRBV18; d_gene: TRBD1
CDR3nt: TGCGCCAGCAGCTTGGACAGAGGAGGGGACACTGAAGCTTTCTTT; CDR3aa: CASSLDRGGDTEAFF; j_gene: TRBJ1-1; v_gene: TRBV5-1; d_gene: -
CDR3nt: TGTGCCAGTAGTATCTTGGAGGGCCGGAACACCATATATTTT; CDR3aa: CASSILEGRNTIYF; j_gene: TRBJ1-3; v_gene: TRBV19; d_gene: -
CDR3nt: TGTGCTAGTGGTTTGGGAGGGTCCGCCGGGGAGCTGTTTTTT; CDR3aa: CASGLGGSAGELFF; j_gene: TRBJ2-2; v_gene: TRBV12-5; d_gene: -
CDR3nt: TGTGCCAGCAGCCCTATTCTTGGAGCCCAGTACTTC; CDR3aa: CASSPILGAQYF; j_gene: TRBJ2-5; v_gene: TRBV6-5; d_gene: -
CDR3nt: TGTGCCAGCCGCGGGGTGGGCCTCTACGAGCAGTACTTC; CDR3aa: CASRGVGLYEQYF; j_gene: TRBJ2-7; v_gene: TRBV5-8; d_gene: -
CDR3nt: TGTGCCAGCAGTGTCGGGACAGGGGCTAGCACAGATACGCAGTATTTT; CDR3aa: CASSVGTGASTDTQYF; j_gene: TRBJ2-3; v_gene: TRBV2; d_gene: TRBD1
CDR3nt: TGCAGTGCTAGAATATACGAGCAGTACTTC; CDR3aa: CSARIYEQYF; j_gene: TRBJ2-7; v_gene: TRBV20-1; d_gene: -
CDR3nt: TGTGCCAGCAGCCCCCTCACAGGGGATTCCTACAATGAGCAGTTCTTC; CDR3aa: CASSPLTGDSYNEQFF; j_gene: TRBJ2-1; v_gene: TRBV7-9; d_gene: TRBD1
CDR3nt: TGTGCCAGCAGCTTGGGCCGCAGGGGCGTGTGGGCTTTCTTT; CDR3aa: CASSLGRRGVWAFF; j_gene: TRBJ1-1; v_gene: TRBV5-8; d_gene: -
CDR3nt: TGTGCCAGCAGCTTAGTTGGAGGGGCTGCTAATGAAAAACTGTTTTTT; CDR3aa: CASSLVGGAANEKLFF; j_gene: TRBJ1-4; v_gene: TRBV7-2; d_gene: -
CDR3nt: TGCGCCAGCAGCCTGACTAGCGGGAGCTACGAGCAGTACTTC; CDR3aa: CASSLTSGSYEQYF; j_gene: TRBJ2-7; v_gene: TRBV5-1; d_gene: TRBD2
CDR3nt: TGTGCCAGTAGTATATCACGGACCGGAGGGGAGCAGTACTTC; CDR3aa: CASSISRTGGEQYF; j_gene: TRBJ2-7; v_gene: TRBV19; d_gene: -
CDR3nt: TGCAGCGTTGGACGAGTCGACAGGGGCTATGGCTACACCTTC; CDR3aa: CSVGRVDRGYGYTF; j_gene: TRBJ1-2; v_gene: TRBV29-1; d_gene: TRBD1
CDR3nt: TGTGCCAGCAGCCCGGACAGGGGTTTCAGGGTGAAAGGCTACACCTTC; CDR3aa: CASSPDRGFRVKGYTF; j_gene: TRBJ1-2; v_gene: TRBV5-6; d_gene: TRBD1
CDR3nt: TGTGCCAGCAGCTTCGAGACATTGAACACTGAAGCTTTCTTT; CDR3aa: CASSFETLNTEAFF; j_gene: TRBJ1-1; v_gene: TRBV5-5; d_gene: -
CDR3nt: TGTGCCAGCTCACCACCGAGCACAGGATCTTATGGCTACACCTTC; CDR3aa: CASSPPSTGSYGYTF; j_gene: TRBJ1-2; v_gene: TRBV18; d_gene: -
CDR3nt: TGTGCCGGGAGTGTAATCTTGGGACAGCAAGAGACCCAGTACTTC; CDR3aa: CAGSVILGQQETQYF; j_gene: TRBJ2-5; v_gene: TRBV30; d_gene: TRBD1
CDR3nt: TGTGCCAGCAGCTTAGCTCTCTCGAACACTGAAGCTTTCTTT; CDR3aa: CASSLALSNTEAFF; j_gene: TRBJ1-1; v_gene: TRBV7-9; d_gene: -
CDR3nt: TGTGCCAGCAGCTTAGTGACAGACTACGAGCAGTACTTC; CDR3aa: CASSLVTDYEQYF; j_gene: TRBJ2-7; v_gene: TRBV7-9; d_gene: -
CDR3nt: TGCAGTGCTAGCCTCAGGGGTGAGCAGTTCTTC; CDR3aa: CSASLRGEQFF; j_gene: TRBJ2-1; v_gene: TRBV20-1; d_gene: -
CDR3nt: TGTGCCAGCAGCCTGACAGGGGACGGTGGCTACACCTTC; CDR3aa: CASSLTGDGGYTF; j_gene: TRBJ1-2; v_gene: TRBV28; d_gene: TRBD1
CDR3nt: TGTGCCAGCACCAAACGAGGGGGCGGGGATTATGGCTACACCTTC; CDR3aa: CASTKRGGGDYGYTF; j_gene: TRBJ1-2; v_gene: TRBV7-9; d_gene: TRBD1
CDR3nt: TGTGCCAGCAGCCCCTTAAGAGACATTCAGTACTTC; CDR3aa: CASSPLRDIQYF; j_gene: TRBJ2-4; v_gene: TRBV14; d_gene: -
CDR3nt: TGCGCCAGCAGCTTGGTCGGGACAACCTATGGCTACACCTTC; CDR3aa: CASSLVGTTYGYTF; j_gene: TRBJ1-2; v_gene: TRBV5-1; d_gene: -
CDR3nt: TGTGCCAGCAGGGCGGGATCGAACACCGGGGAGCTGTTTTTT; CDR3aa: CASRAGSNTGELFF; j_gene: TRBJ2-2; v_gene: TRBV6-6; d_gene: -
CDR3nt: TGTGCCAGCAGCGAACGACCGGGACTAGCGGATACGCAGTATTTT; CDR3aa: CASSERPGLADTQYF; j_gene: TRBJ2-3; v_gene: TRBV7-7; d_gene: TRBD2
CDR3nt: TGTGCCAGCAGCGTAGACGGGAGAGGCCACGAGCAGTACTTC; CDR3aa: CASSVDGRGHEQYF; j_gene: TRBJ2-7; v_gene: TRBV9; d_gene: -
CDR3nt: TGCAGCGTAAGGGGACAACTCATGAACACTGAAGCTTTCTTT; CDR3aa: CSVRGQLMNTEAFF; j_gene: TRBJ1-1; v_gene: TRBV29-1; d_gene: -
CDR3nt: TGCGCCAGCAGCACCCGGGACAGGACCCCCTACGAGCAGTACTTC; CDR3aa: CASSTRDRTPYEQYF; j_gene: TRBJ2-7; v_gene: TRBV4-3; d_gene: TRBD1
CDR3nt: TGTGCCAGCACCTCAGCGGGGGGTCCCTACAATGAGCAGTTCTTC; CDR3aa: CASTSAGGPYNEQFF; j_gene: TRBJ2-1; v_gene: TRBV4-2; d_gene: TRBD2
CDR3nt: TGTGCCAGCACCGACAGGGGAGGCGCCTACGAGCAGTACTTC; CDR3aa: CASTDRGGAYEQYF; j_gene: TRBJ2-7; v_gene: TRBV6-6; d_gene: TRBD1